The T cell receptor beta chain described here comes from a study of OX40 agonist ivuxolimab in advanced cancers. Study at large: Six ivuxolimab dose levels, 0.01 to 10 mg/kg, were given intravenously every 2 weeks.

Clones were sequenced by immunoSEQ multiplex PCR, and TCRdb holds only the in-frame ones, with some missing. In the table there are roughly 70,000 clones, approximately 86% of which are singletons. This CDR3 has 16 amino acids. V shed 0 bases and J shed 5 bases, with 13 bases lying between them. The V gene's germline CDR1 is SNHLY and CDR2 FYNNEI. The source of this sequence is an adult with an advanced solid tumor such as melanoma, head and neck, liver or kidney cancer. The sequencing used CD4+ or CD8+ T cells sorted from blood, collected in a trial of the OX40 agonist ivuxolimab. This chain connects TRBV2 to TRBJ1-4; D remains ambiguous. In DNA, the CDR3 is TGTGCCAGCAGTGAAGCGCTTGGGCAGAACAATGAAAAACTGTTTTTT. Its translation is CASSEALGQNNEKLFF.